These 20 T cell receptor beta chains came from one sample sequenced in a study of blood T cell repertoires in COVID-19. Method: immunoSEQ multiplex PCR; TCRdb's copy keeps in-frame clones and lacks some. Altogether about 97,000 clones are present, less than 95% being singletons, with the ten largest covering 1.7%. Specimen: peripheral blood. Receptors were obtained from a man in his sixties with acute or convalescent COVID-19.

The V call is TRBV7-6, the J call TRBJ1-1; D call uncertain. CDR3 length: 11 amino acids. The germline V gene has CDR1 SGHVS and CDR2 FNYEAQ. V was pared by 1 base and J by 8 bases, with 5 bases between. The CDR3 sequence: CASSLDGEAFF. Written as DNA, the CDR3 is TGTGCCAGCAGCTTAGACGGGGAAGCTTTCTTT.

CDR3: CASSLDRGTEAFF. The CDR3, as DNA: TGTGCCAGCAGCTTGGACAGGGGAACTGAAGCTTTCTTT. The chain recombines TRBV5-4 with TRBJ1-1; TRBD1 aligns across 7 bases. V lost 0 bases and J lost 5; bases outside the gene matches: 1. CDR1 SGHNT and CDR2 YYREEE come from the germline V gene (reference sequence). This CDR3 is 13 amino acids long. Based on the CDR3 plus reference TRBV5-4 and TRBJ1-1, the full variable domain is ETGVTQSPTHLIKTRGQQVTLRCSSQSGHNTVSWYQQALGQGPQFIFQYYREEENGRGNFPPRFSGLQFPNYSSELNVNALELDDSALYLCASSLDRGTEAFFGQGTRLTVV.

V usage is TRBV10-2 and J usage is TRBJ2-2, with 7 bases identical to TRBD2. CDR1 and CDR2 from the germline V gene are WSHSY and SAAADI. The CDR3 runs to 18 residues. Trimming cost V 2 bases and J 1 base; bases outside gene matches: 10. The CDR3 bases are TGCGCCAGCAGTGAGCCGAACGGGGGGAGTCTGAACACCGGGGAGCTGTTTTTT. This gives the protein CASSEPNGGSLNTGELFF.

The rearrangement uses TRBV7-9 and TRBJ1-4; tentatively, D is TRBD1 (5 bases). Germline V gene data show CDR1 as SEHNR and CDR2 as FQNEAQ (reference sequence). Trimming stripped 5 bases from V and 8 bases from J, with 15 bases between. The CDR3 extends over 14 amino acids. CDR3 in amino acids: CASSLTGPGEKLFF. Written as DNA, the CDR3 is TGTGCCAGCAGCCTCACAGGCCCCGGGGAAAAACTGTTTTTT.

The chain carries TRBV19 and TRBJ1-5; D is possibly TRBD1 (5 bases). The CDR3 length is 15 residues. V lost 5 bases, J lost 7 bases, and 18 bases lay in between. Looked up from germline, CDR1 is LNHDA and CDR2 is SQIVND (reference sequence). CDR3 region: CASSLMGLTGQPQHF. The DNA of the CDR3 is TGTGCCAGTAGTTTGATGGGGCTCACGGGCCAGCCCCAGCATTTT.

This rearrangement joins TRBV2 to TRBJ1-4; 8 nucleotides agree with TRBD1. This CDR3 is built from 15 residues. The V gene end was trimmed by 4 bases and the J gene end by 3 bases; junction bases not matched to a gene: 4. Looked up from germline, CDR1 is SNHLY and CDR2 is FYNNEI. CDR3 loop: CASSGQTGANEKLFF. The CDR3 DNA follows: TGTGCCAGCAGTGGCCAGACAGGGGCTAATGAAAAACTGTTTTTT.

The gene calls are TRBV30 and TRBJ1-2, with 9 bases that match TRBD1. This CDR3 contains 15 residues. Trimming at V came to 5 bases and at J to 4 bases, leaving 11 bases not matched to a gene. CDR1 GTSNPN and CDR2 SVGIG come from the germline V gene (reference sequence). The CDR3 DNA reads TGTGCCTGGGCGGGACAGGGCGCCGGGGCCTATGGCTACACCTTC. It encodes CAWAGQGAGAYGYTF. The entire variable domain, with the rest obtained from reference TRBV30 and TRBJ1-2, is as follows: SQTIHQWPATLVQPVGSPLSLECTVEGTSNPNLYWYRQAAGRGLQLLFYSVGIGQISSEVPQNLSASRPQDRQFILSSKKLLLSDSGFYLCAWAGQGAGAYGYTFGSGTRLTVV.

The chain carries TRBV5-5 and TRBJ2-6; D is undetermined. V was trimmed by 0 bases and J by 0 bases, leaving 13 bases between them. The CDR3 spans 18 residues. Per germline, CDR1 SGHKS and CDR2 YYEKEE (reference sequence). CDR3 sequence reads: CASSLDLAGDSGANVLTF. CDR3 DNA: TGTGCCAGCAGCTTGGATCTGGCAGGCGACTCTGGGGCCAACGTCCTGACTTTC.

The V call is TRBV19, the J call TRBJ2-2; 7 positions agree with TRBD1. The ends lost 7 bases at V and 1 base at J; junction bases unmatched: 9. The germline V gene encodes CDR1 LNHDA and CDR2 SQIVND (reference sequence). The CDR3 runs to 16 residues. CDR3 loop: CASTPRGPENTGELFF. CDR3 nucleotide sequence: TGTGCCAGTACCCCTAGGGGGCCCGAGAACACCGGGGAGCTGTTTTTT.

This sequence joins TRBV30 and TRBJ1-1, with D possibly TRBD1 on 6 matching bases. Trimming took off 1 base at V and 10 bases at J, with 10 bases between the two ends. CDR3 length equals 11 residues. Germline V gives CDR1 GTSNPN, CDR2 SVGIG (reference sequence). In DNA form, the CDR3 reads TGTGCCTGGAGTGCTGCCAGGGGAGCTTTCTTT. This sequence encodes CAWSAARGAFF.

The genes are TRBV19 and TRBJ1-2; 8 bases are a match to TRBD1. J lost 8 bases, V lost 1 base, and 9 bases had no gene match. Germline V gene sequence: CDR1 LNHDA, CDR2 SQIVND (reference sequence). The length of the CDR3 is 15 residues. The chain's CDR3 is CASSIGGQGERGYTF. CDR3 nucleotide sequence: TGTGCCAGTAGTATAGGCGGACAGGGAGAACGGGGCTACACCTTC.

This rearrangement joins TRBV12-3 or TRBV12-4 to TRBJ1-2; D is undetermined. This CDR3 comprises 13 residues. The V end lost 2 bases, the J end lost 4 bases, and 8 bases lay between the germline ends. Here the CDR3 DNA reads TGTGCCAGCAGTTTACGGGGAACCTATGGCTACACCTTC. It translates to CASSLRGTYGYTF.

The chain uses TRBV11-3 and TRBJ1-1, with D uncertain. The CDR3 spans 13 residues. Deletions cut 2 bases from V and 2 bases from J, with 6 bases between. CDR1 is SGHNT and CDR2 is YENEEA in the germline V gene. The CDR3 region has the DNA TGTGCCAGCAGCTTACGGGAAAACACTGAAGCTTTCTTT. This encodes CASSLRENTEAFF.

The chain has TRBV27 and TRBJ1-5; D is undetermined. This CDR3 spans 14 amino acids. Deletions cut 8 bases from V and 6 bases from J, with 17 bases between. Germline V lookup: CDR1 MNHEY, CDR2 SMNVEV (reference sequence). The CDR3 sequence: CASADLAGTQPQHF. DNA for the CDR3: TGTGCCAGCGCGGACTTAGCCGGTACTCAGCCCCAGCATTTT.

The V call is TRBV18, the J call TRBJ1-5, with D possibly matching TRBD1 (5 bases). Trimming pared 4 bases from V and 3 bases from J, leaving 10 bases between. The germline CDR1 and CDR2 sequences are KGHSH and LQKENI. The CDR3 totals 14 residues. The CDR3 loop reads CASSQGGDNQPQHF. The CDR3, as DNA: TGTGCCAGCTCACAGGGAGGGGACAATCAGCCCCAGCATTTT.

The V call is TRBV27, the J call TRBJ1-1; tentatively, D is TRBD1 (6 bases). The CDR3 is made up of 15 amino acids. V was pared by 2 bases and J by 0 bases, with 10 bases between. The germline CDR1 and CDR2 sequences are MNHEY and SMNVEV (reference sequence). The chain's CDR3 is CASSLVRGLNTEAFF. The DNA for the CDR3 is TGTGCCAGCAGTTTAGTCAGGGGCCTGAACACTGAAGCTTTCTTT.

The chain uses TRBV3-1 (or the pseudogene TRBV3-2) and TRBJ2-3; 12 bases agree with TRBD2. J lost 4 bases, V lost 7 bases, and 6 bases had no gene match. CDR1 and CDR2 from the germline V gene are LGHDT and YNNKEL (reference sequence). The CDR3 has 15 amino acids. CDR3 region: CASNHSSGGADTQYF. DNA of the CDR3: TGTGCCAGCAACCATTCTAGCGGGGGGGCAGATACGCAGTATTTT.

V is TRBV23-1 and J is TRBJ2-6; 8 nucleotides line up with TRBD2. TRBV23-1 is flagged as an ORF with uncertain function. The V segment lost 1 base and the J segment 6 bases; nucleotides outside the gene matches: 20. The CDR3 contains 21 residues. The DNA of the CDR3 is TGCGCCAGCAGTCAATGGTACCAGCGGGGGACCGGCTCTCGTGAGGCCAACGTCCTGACTTTC. Amino acid sequence: CASSQWYQRGTGSREANVLTF.

CDR3 in DNA: TGTGCCAGCAGTTTAGGGACTAGCGGGGGCTACGAGCAGTACTTC. Translated: CASSLGTSGGYEQYF. V usage is TRBV28 and J usage is TRBJ2-7; the match to TRBD2 covers 14 bases. Germline CDR1 reads MDHEN; CDR2 reads SYDVKM. The CDR3 spans 15 residues. Losses at the gene ends were 2 bases for V and 3 bases for J; bases not matched to a gene: 0.

The V call is TRBV5-6, the J call TRBJ2-5; 7 bases are shared with TRBD1. J gave up 1 base and V 2 bases, and 2 bases lay outside the gene matches. CDR1 is SGHDT, CDR2 YYEEEE, per germline. There are 14 residues in the CDR3. The CDR3 here is CASSLQGRQETQYF. In DNA, the CDR3 is TGTGCCAGCAGCTTACAGGGGCGCCAAGAGACCCAGTACTTC. The whole variable domain, remainder taken from reference TRBV5-6 and TRBJ2-5, is DAGVTQSPTHLIKTRGQQVTLRCSPKSGHDTVSWYQQALGQGPQFIFQYYEEEERQRGNFPDRFSGHQFPNYSSELNVNALLLGDSALYLCASSLQGRQETQYFGPGTRLLVL.